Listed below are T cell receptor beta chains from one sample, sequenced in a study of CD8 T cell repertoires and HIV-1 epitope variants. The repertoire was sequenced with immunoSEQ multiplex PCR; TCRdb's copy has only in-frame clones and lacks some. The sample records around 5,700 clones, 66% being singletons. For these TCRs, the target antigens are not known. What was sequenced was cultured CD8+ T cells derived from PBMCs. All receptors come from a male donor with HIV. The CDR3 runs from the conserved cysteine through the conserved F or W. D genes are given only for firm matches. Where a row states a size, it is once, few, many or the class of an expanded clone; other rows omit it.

TGTGCCAGGGGGATGGCAGGGCCTGGAAACACCATATATTTT | CARGMAGPGNTIYF | - | TRBJ1-3 | TRBV2 | -
TGTGCCAGCAGCGAGACTAGCGGCTACGAGCAGTACTTC | CASSETSGYEQYF | TRBD2 | TRBJ2-7 | TRBV28 | -
TGTGCCAGCAGCGTAGAGAAAGCGGGTACCAATGAGCAGTTCTTC | CASSVEKAGTNEQFF | - | TRBJ2-1 | TRBV9 | -
TGCGCCAGCAGCGCACGACTAGCGGGAGGGGCCCCAGATACGCAGTATTTT | CASSARLAGGAPDTQYF | TRBD2 | TRBJ2-3 | TRBV5-1 | -
TGTGCCAGCAGTCCCCTAGGGGCTGCCTATAATTCACCCCTCCACTTT | CASSPLGAAYNSPLHF | - | TRBJ1-6 | TRBV2 | few
TGTGCCAGCAGCTCTCGCCGGGGGAAGAGAGAGACCCAGTACTTC | CASSSRRGKRETQYF | - | TRBJ2-5 | TRBV14 | -
TGTGCCAGCGCGGCGATTAACTCTGGAAACACCATATATTTT | CASAAINSGNTIYF | - | TRBJ1-3 | TRBV6-5 | -
TGTGCCAGCAGTTCTAGCGGATATGGGGAGACCCAGTACTTC | CASSSSGYGETQYF | TRBD2 | TRBJ2-5 | TRBV27 | -
TGTGCCAGCAGCTTAGAGTTCGGCAGCTCCTACGAGCAGTACTTC | CASSLEFGSSYEQYF | - | TRBJ2-7 | TRBV11-2 | -
TGTGCCTGGCTTTTTCAGGGTAACACTGAAGCTTTCTTT | CAWLFQGNTEAFF | - | TRBJ1-1 | TRBV30 | -
TGTGCCAGCAGTTTGAGCAGGGGAACTGAAGCTTTCTTT | CASSLSRGTEAFF | - | TRBJ1-1 | TRBV28 | -
TGTGCCAGCAGCTTAACGGGGACAGCTTACGAGCAGTACTTC | CASSLTGTAYEQYF | TRBD1 | TRBJ2-7 | TRBV7-2 | few
TGTGCCAGCAGCAAGGGACAGTATAATGAAAAACTGTTTTTT | CASSKGQYNEKLFF | - | TRBJ1-4 | TRBV21-1 | -
TGTGCCAGTAGTATTGGACAGGGTGGTTACGAGCAGTACTTC | CASSIGQGGYEQYF | TRBD1 | TRBJ2-7 | TRBV19 | -
TGTGCCAGCAGTCCGTTGGGGGGACCGAACTATGGCTACACCTTC | CASSPLGGPNYGYTF | - | TRBJ1-2 | TRBV28 | -
TGTGCCACCAGCCGTAGCAGGGAGAACACCGGGGAGCTGTTTTTT | CATSRSRENTGELFF | - | TRBJ2-2 | TRBV15 | once
TGCAGCGTCCCAGGGTTCCCCTATGGCTACACCTTC | CSVPGFPYGYTF | - | TRBJ1-2 | TRBV29-1 | once
TGCGCCAGCAGCCGCGGTTGGGTGGCCGGGGAGCTGTTTTTT | CASSRGWVAGELFF | - | TRBJ2-2 | TRBV10-1 | -
TGTGCCAGCAGCTTAGAGGGGGGTTCCCAGCCCCAGCATTTT | CASSLEGGSQPQHF | - | TRBJ1-5 | TRBV7-8 | -
TGTGCCAGCAGCTTAGCCTCCTGGCCTGGAAACACCATATATTTT | CASSLASWPGNTIYF | - | TRBJ1-3 | TRBV11-2 | -